The source of this T cell receptor (beta chain) is a study of blood T cells in healthy people across ages. Healthy Caucasian individuals from Russia aged about 6 to 90 served as donors. For this clonotype: Its antigen is undetermined.

A second 7 to 11 cycle PCR used barcoded and J-beta primers. Using its own MiXCR run on the 5' RACE reads, TCRdb lists one record per CDR3 protein. Of approximately 760,000 distinct CDR3 sequences listed, roughly 25% were seen once; the top ten hold under 10%. Overall study results and limits: Unsorted PBMCs prevented conclusive naive versus antigen-experienced comparison.

The junction had 15 bases not matched to a gene; V was cut back by 4 bases and J by 0 bases. The germline V gene has CDR1 DFQATT and CDR2 SNEGSKA (reference sequence). The CDR3 is 18 residues long. These data are also associated with another study on T cells of mothers and their children.

J is TRBJ1-3 and V is TRBV20-1, with 7 bases fitting TRBD1. This TCR came from a boy aged 10-17 years in good health. The source material was blood. The CDR3 bases are TGCAGTGCTACAGGCCCCGGGACAGTCAAATCCTCTGGAAACACCATATATTTT. Translation gives CSATGPGTVKSSGNTIYF.